The TCR beta chain under discussion was sequenced for a study of brain T cells in children with intractable seizures. Time point described: blood from clinic visit 5 months post-surgery; TSC patient then seizure free. Surgery cases with the highest brain T cell transcript signatures were chosen for sequencing. Data came from immunoSEQ multiplex PCR; TCRdb stores just in-frame clones and leaves some out. The sample yields around 340,000 clones, over 90% seen once. This CDR3 spans 13 amino acids. Germline V gives CDR1 SGHVS, CDR2 FQNEAQ. Trimming shortened V by 3 bases and J by 4 bases, and 9 bases separated the two germline ends.

This specimen was peripheral blood, taken about 5 months after surgery. This sequence joins TRBV7-8 and TRBJ1-1; D not resolved. The sequence derives from a boy in the first two years of life with tuberous sclerosis and intractable seizures. CDR3 sequence reads: CASSFTGITEAFF. The DNA of the CDR3 is TGTGCCAGCAGCTTCACGGGGATCACTGAAGCTTTCTTT.